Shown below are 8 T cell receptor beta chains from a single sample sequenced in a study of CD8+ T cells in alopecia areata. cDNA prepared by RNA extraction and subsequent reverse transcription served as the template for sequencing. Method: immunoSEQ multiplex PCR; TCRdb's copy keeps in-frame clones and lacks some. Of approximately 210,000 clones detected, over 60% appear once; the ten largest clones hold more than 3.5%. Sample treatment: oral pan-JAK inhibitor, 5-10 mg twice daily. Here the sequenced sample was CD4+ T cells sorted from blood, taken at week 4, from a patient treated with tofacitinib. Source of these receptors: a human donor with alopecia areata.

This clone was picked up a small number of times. CDR3 bases: TGCGCCAGCAGCCGTTCCAGCAGCGCCTACAATGAGCAGTTCTTC. Encoded protein: CASSRSSSAYNEQFF. This sequence joins TRBV5-1 and TRBJ2-1, with D uncertain. Germline-derived CDR1 and CDR2 are SGHRS and YFSETQ. This CDR3 spans 15 amino acids. V was shortened by 4 bases and J by 2 bases, with 13 bases between the two germline ends. The full variable domain, in which reference TRBV5-1 and TRBJ2-1 provide the parts outside the CDR3, is KAGVTQTPRYLIKTRGQQVTLSCSPISGHRSVSWYQQTPGQGLQFLFEYFSETQRNKGNFPGRFSGRQFSNSRSEMNVSTLELGDSALYLCASSRSSSAYNEQFFGPGTRLTVL.

CDR3 DNA: TGCAGCGGAGTAGGACAGAGCTCCTACGAGCAGTACTTC. It yields the protein CSGVGQSSYEQYF. V is TRBV29-1 and J is TRBJ2-7, with D possibly TRBD1 on 6 matching bases. The V and J ends lost 7 bases and 0 bases respectively, with 13 bases between them. Per germline, CDR1 SQVTM and CDR2 ANQGSEA. This CDR3 comprises 13 residues.

The CDR3 DNA sequence: TGTGCCAGCAGCTTGGGAGTTTGGGATGGGGCCAACGTCCTGACTTTC. Translated: CASSLGVWDGANVLTF. This sequence joins TRBV5-4 and TRBJ2-6, with unresolved D. This CDR3 is built from 16 residues. Between the trimmed V and J ends, which lost 0 bases and 3 bases, there was a span of 10 bases. The germline V gene encodes CDR1 SGHNT and CDR2 YYREEE (reference sequence).

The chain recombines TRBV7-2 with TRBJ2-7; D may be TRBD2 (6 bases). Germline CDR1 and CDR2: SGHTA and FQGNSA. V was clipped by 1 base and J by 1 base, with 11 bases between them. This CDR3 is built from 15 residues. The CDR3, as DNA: TGTGCCAGCAGCTTAGAGTGGGGGGAATCCTACGAGCAGTACTTC. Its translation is CASSLEWGESYEQYF.

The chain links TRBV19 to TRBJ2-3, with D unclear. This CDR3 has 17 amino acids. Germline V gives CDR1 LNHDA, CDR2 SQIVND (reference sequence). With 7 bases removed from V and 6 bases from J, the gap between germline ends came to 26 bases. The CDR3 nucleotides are TGTGCCAGTACCTCAGTCGTTGGCAACCTAAATGGGGATACGCAGTATTTT. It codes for CASTSVVGNLNGDTQYF.

The CDR3 DNA sequence: TGCGCCAGCAGCCAAGATACGGGGGCTAGCGGGAACCAAGAGACCCAGTACTTC. Translating gives CASSQDTGASGNQETQYF. The rearrangement uses TRBV4-1 and TRBJ2-5, with 9 bases identical to TRBD2. Germline CDR1 is MGHRA and CDR2 is YSYEKL. The junction had 8 bases not matched to a gene; V was cut back by 0 bases and J by 0 bases. The CDR3 totals 18 residues.

CDR3 protein: CASSRGGGYQETQYF. CDR3 nucleotide sequence: TGTGCCAGCAGCAGAGGAGGGGGCTATCAAGAGACCCAGTACTTC. The chain recombines TRBV7-2 with TRBJ2-5; a possible D gene is TRBD1 (7 bases). Germline V lookup: CDR1 SGHTA, CDR2 FQGNSA. V lost 5 bases and J 2 bases, leaving 15 bases between the germline ends. The CDR3 totals 15 residues.

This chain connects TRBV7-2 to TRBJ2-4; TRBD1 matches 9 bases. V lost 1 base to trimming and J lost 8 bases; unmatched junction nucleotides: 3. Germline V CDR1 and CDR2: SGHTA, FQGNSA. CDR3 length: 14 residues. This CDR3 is CASSLGTGVDIQYF. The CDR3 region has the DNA TGTGCCAGCAGCTTAGGGACAGGGGTGGACATTCAGTACTTC.